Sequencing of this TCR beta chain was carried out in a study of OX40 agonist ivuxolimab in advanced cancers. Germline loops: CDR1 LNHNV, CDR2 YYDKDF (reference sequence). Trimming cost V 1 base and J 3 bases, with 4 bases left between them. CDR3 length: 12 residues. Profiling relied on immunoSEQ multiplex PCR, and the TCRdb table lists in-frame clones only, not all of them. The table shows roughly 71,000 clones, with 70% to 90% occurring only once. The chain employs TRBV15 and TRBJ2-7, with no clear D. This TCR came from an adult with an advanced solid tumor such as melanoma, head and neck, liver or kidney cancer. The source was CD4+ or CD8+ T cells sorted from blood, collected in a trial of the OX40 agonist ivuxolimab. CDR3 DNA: TGTGCCACCAGCAGAGGCCACTACGAGCAGTACTTC. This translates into CATSRGHYEQYF.